This passage covers 16 T cell receptor beta chains from one sample sequenced in a study of T cell responses to AZD1222 COVID-19 vaccine. Using immunoSEQ multiplex PCR, the repertoire was profiled, and TCRdb retains in-frame clones only, with some absent. Of 150,000 or so clones listed, roughly 90% were seen once; the top ten hold around 3.5%. Sequences were derived from peripheral blood, sampled 28 days after the second AZD1222 dose. The receptors derive from an adult who received the AZD1222 COVID-19 vaccine.

This sequence joins TRBV5-1 and TRBJ2-1; a possible D gene is TRBD2 (6 bases). The V gene's germline CDR1 is SGHRS and CDR2 YFSETQ. CDR3 size: 15 residues. With 4 bases removed from V and 0 bases from J, the gap between germline ends came to 11 bases. The chain's CDR3 is CASSTSGYSYNEQFF. In DNA form, the CDR3 reads TGCGCCAGCAGCACAAGCGGGTACTCCTACAATGAGCAGTTCTTC.

This chain uses TRBV4-2 with TRBJ2-2; the D gene is possibly TRBD1 (5 bases). The V end lost 7 bases, the J end lost 4 bases, and 13 bases lay between the germline ends. The CDR3 is 14 residues long. Germline values: CDR1 LGHNA, CDR2 YNFKEQ. The CDR3 sequence is CASTPDSATGELFF. The CDR3 nucleotides read TGTGCCAGCACCCCTGACAGTGCCACCGGGGAGCTGTTTTTT.

The chain couples TRBV9 to TRBJ2-7, with D maybe TRBD1 (6 bases). The CDR3 has 14 residues. V lost 4 bases and J lost 0, with 11 bases in between. The germline V gene encodes CDR1 SGDLS and CDR2 YYNGEE. The CDR3 nucleotides are TGTGCCAGCAGCCCCCGGGACACCTCCTACGAGCAGTACTTC. Its protein product is CASSPRDTSYEQYF. Supplemented by reference TRBV9 and TRBJ2-7, the full variable domain reads DSGVTQTPKHLITATGQRVTLRCSPRSGDLSVYWYQQSLDQGLQFLIQYYNGEERAKGNILERFSAQQFPDLHSELNLSSLELGDSALYFCASSPRDTSYEQYFGPGTRLTVT.

V gene TRBV11-1 combines with J gene TRBJ2-1; 9 bases are a match to TRBD2. V was pared by 3 bases and J by 13 bases, with 7 bases of the junction left unmatched. From germline, CDR1 is SGHAT and CDR2 FQDESV (reference sequence). This CDR3 is 13 amino acids long. CDR3 region: CASSFATSGPQFF. In DNA form, the CDR3 reads TGTGCCAGCAGCTTCGCTACTAGCGGGCCCCAGTTCTTC.

The V gene is TRBV18, the J gene TRBJ2-7; D may correspond to TRBD1 or TRBD2 (5 bases each). The germline V gene has CDR1 KGHSH and CDR2 LQKENI. V lost 5 bases to trimming and J lost 3 bases, with 11 bases between them. This CDR3 is 13 amino acids long. For the CDR3, the DNA is TGTGCCAGCTCAACGGGGCAGGGCTACGAGCAGTACTTC. Its translation is CASSTGQGYEQYF.

This sequence joins TRBV27 and TRBJ2-3; 10 bases map to TRBD2. The ends lost 6 bases at V and 2 bases at J; junction bases unmatched: 2. The CDR3 contains 14 residues. Germline V gives CDR1 MNHEY, CDR2 SMNVEV (reference sequence). CDR3 DNA: TGTGCCAGCAGCGGACTAGCGGCCACAGATACGCAGTATTTT. Translating gives CASSGLAATDTQYF.

The V gene is TRBV25-1, the J gene TRBJ2-7, with 7 bases lining up with TRBD2. Germline CDR1 reads MGHDK; CDR2 reads SYGVNS. The J segment lost 3 bases and the V segment lost 8 bases, leaving 10 bases of the junction unmatched. CDR3 size: 14 residues. The CDR3 region is CASVGGGSIYEQYF. The CDR3 region has the DNA TGTGCCAGCGTTGGTGGCGGGAGTATCTACGAGCAGTACTTC.

The rearrangement joins TRBV12-3 or TRBV12-4 to TRBJ2-7; D call uncertain. The CDR3 runs 13 residues. Trimming took off 7 bases at V and 6 bases at J, with 16 bases between the two ends. The DNA for the CDR3 is TGTGCCAGCACCGATCAGCTCGCAGGCGAGCAGTACTTC. Its protein is CASTDQLAGEQYF.

J is TRBJ1-2 and V is TRBV7-2; D ambiguous. The CDR3 has 14 residues. The germline V and J ends were trimmed by 5 bases and 5 bases, with 15 bases remaining between them. Germline CDR1 SGHTA, CDR2 FQGNSA. CDR3 DNA sequence: TGTGCCAGCAGCCAGCCCGCAGATCCATATGGCTACACCTTC. This gives the protein CASSQPADPYGYTF.

The chain has TRBV15 and TRBJ2-1; maybe TRBD1 (5 bases). Germline CDR1 and CDR2: LNHNV and YYDKDF (reference sequence). The CDR3 sequence is 16 residues long. Between the trimmed V and J ends, which lost 4 bases and 0 bases, there was a span of 13 bases. CDR3: CATSTPAGSSYNEQFF. The CDR3 nucleotides read TGTGCCACCAGCACCCCGGCAGGGTCCTCCTACAATGAGCAGTTCTTC.

This sequence joins TRBV11-2 and TRBJ1-6, with D unclear. The CDR3 is 12 residues long. Trimming stripped 3 bases from V and 6 bases from J, with 3 bases between. Germline V gene lookup returns CDR1 SGHAT and CDR2 FQNNGV. The CDR3, as DNA: TGTGCCAGCAGCTTGCCTAATTCACCCCTCCACTTT. It is translated as CASSLPNSPLHF.

The rearrangement uses TRBV19 and TRBJ2-1; 8 nucleotides align to TRBD2. V dropped 3 bases and J dropped 12; count of bases not matched to a gene: 4. Germline values: CDR1 LNHDA, CDR2 SQIVND (reference sequence). The CDR3 runs 12 residues. This chain's CDR3 is CASSMVREAQFF. The CDR3 nucleotides are TGTGCCAGTAGTATGGTGCGGGAGGCGCAGTTCTTC.

This clone was seen a handful of times. At the DNA level, this CDR3 is encoded by other sequences in the same sample as well. The chain joins TRBV3-1 (or the pseudogene TRBV3-2) to TRBJ1-5; D not resolved. The germline gives CDR1 LGHDT, CDR2 YNNKEL (reference sequence). The CDR3 consists of 12 residues. V lost 0 bases and J 6 bases, leaving 3 bases between the germline ends. In DNA, the CDR3 is TGTGCCAGCAGCCAAGAGGGTCAGCCCCAGCATTTT. This sequence encodes CASSQEGQPQHF.

For the CDR3, the DNA is TGTGCCAGCAGTCCGGGACAGGGCCGCACCGGGGAGCTGTTTTTT. It codes for CASSPGQGRTGELFF. This chain joins TRBV6-6 and TRBJ2-2; 9 bases match TRBD1. V was clipped by 5 bases and J by 4 bases; unmatched bases: 5. The CDR3 covers 15 residues. The germline V gene has CDR1 MNHNY and CDR2 SVGAGI (reference sequence).

The chain uses TRBV5-6 and TRBJ1-4; D not resolved. Trimming took off 4 bases at V and 3 bases at J, with 16 bases between the two ends. The CDR3 extends over 16 amino acids. CDR1 is SGHDT, CDR2 YYEEEE, per germline. The CDR3 DNA reads as TGTGCCAGCAGCAGAAAAGCCCAGAGGTCTAATGAAAAACTGTTTTTT. It specifies CASSRKAQRSNEKLFF.

The DNA of the CDR3 is TGTGCCAGCATTAACAGGGAAACTGAAGCTTTCTTT. This gives the protein CASINRETEAFF. The chain links TRBV6-5 to TRBJ1-1; D possibly corresponds to TRBD1 (6 bases). V was trimmed by 7 bases and J by 5 bases, leaving 11 bases between them. CDR3 size: 12 residues. Germline values: CDR1 MNHEY, CDR2 SVGAGI.